The clone carrying this T cell receptor (beta chain) was recorded a few times. This sample is drawn from a study of blood T cell repertoires in COVID-19. Original methodology: By means of reference gene primer amplification, nucleated cell counts were estimated. Sequenced by immunoSEQ multiplex PCR; TCRdb stores in-frame clones only, minus some. V and J calls and clone size are as listed in that table; D and trimming were resolved from the DNA. This table holds 30,000 to 40,000 clones, more than 75% found once. Sequencing was performed on peripheral blood. The TCR originated in an older man with acute or convalescent COVID-19.

The CDR3 DNA sequence: TGTGCCAGCAGCAAAGCGCTTTTTGGGACAAGGACCTACCGGACTCCTCGTTACAATGAGCAGTTCTTC. Residues: CASSKALFGTRTYRTPRYNEQFF. This sequence joins TRBV21-1 and TRBJ2-1; TRBD1, the D gene given by the table, was not confirmed from the DNA. TRBV21-1 is reported as a pseudogene. The CDR3 consists of 23 residues.